The clone carrying this TCR beta chain has only a few counts. Antigen unknown. The authors ran a second PCR of roughly 6 to 12 cycles using a sample-barcoded 5' primer and a J-beta primer mix. Each cDNA molecule was tagged by a template-switch adaptor that had 12 random nucleotides. Individual samples furnished no less than 3 million CDR3-containing paired-end reads apiece. Via MiXCR, TCRdb re-called the 5' RACE reads, giving one row per CDR3 protein. The table shows 730,000 or so distinct CDR3 sequences, with 35% to 45% occurring only once. This specimen belongs to a study of blood T cells in healthy people across ages. Germline V gene lookup returns CDR1 SQVTM and CDR2 ANQGSEA. Trimming pared 7 bases from V and 5 bases from J, leaving 14 bases between. The CDR3 extends over 12 amino acids. Overall study findings and caveats: Expanded clonotype shifts may have been confounded, as the donors had an unknown CMV status.

The clonotype comes from a woman aged 55-70 years in good health. Sequencing was carried out using blood. The chain is built from TRBV29-1 and TRBJ1-2, with a tentative D call TRBD1 (5 bases). This CDR3 reads CSAQDGTYGYTF. Here the CDR3 DNA reads TGCAGCGCACAGGACGGAACTTATGGCTACACCTTC.